These 12 T cell receptor beta chains came from one sample sequenced in a study of cytomegalovirus exposure and HLA in healthy donors. This PCR relied on a set of 60 Vbeta primers and 13 Jbeta primers. Clones were sequenced by immunoSEQ multiplex PCR, and TCRdb holds only the in-frame ones, with some missing. Of over 130,000 clones in the sample, 65% to 80% were seen once. Sequenced sample: PBMCs. The receptors derive from a woman in her twenties or thirties in good health and CMV-seronegative.

This sequence joins TRBV27 and TRBJ2-5; a possible D gene is TRBD1 (6 bases). Germline V gene data show CDR1 as MNHEY and CDR2 as SMNVEV (reference sequence). Trimming shortened V by 3 bases and J by 0 bases, and 26 bases separated the two germline ends. The CDR3 is 20 residues long. The CDR3 loop is CASSLVAPKNRDKNQETQYF. CDR3 nucleotide sequence: TGTGCCAGCAGTTTGGTGGCACCTAAAAACCGGGACAAAAACCAAGAGACCCAGTACTTC.

The J gene is TRBJ2-1, the V gene TRBV4-1, with D tentatively TRBD2 (5 bases). V was pared by 1 base and J by 10 bases, with 17 bases between. Per the germline V gene, CDR1 is MGHRA and CDR2 is YSYEKL. The CDR3 has 15 amino acids. The CDR3 DNA reads as TGCGCCAGCAGCCAAGGGCGCGTGTCGGGATACGAGCAGTTCTTC. Its protein is CASSQGRVSGYEQFF.

The chain recombines TRBV5-1 with TRBJ2-1, with 10 nucleotides matching TRBD1. Germline V gives CDR1 SGHRS, CDR2 YFSETQ. With 4 bases clipped from V and 7 bases from J, the junction kept 8 bases outside the gene matches. This CDR3 region has 15 residues. CDR3 region: CASSTGQGLLNEQFF. The CDR3 DNA follows: TGCGCCAGCAGCACGGGACAGGGGTTGTTGAATGAGCAGTTCTTC.

This clone was seen a handful of times. V is TRBV7-9 and J is TRBJ2-6, with D perhaps TRBD2 (6 bases). Germline loops: CDR1 SEHNR, CDR2 FQNEAQ (reference sequence). The CDR3 contains 16 residues. V shed 3 bases and J shed 4 bases, with 13 bases lying between them. The DNA of the CDR3 is TGTGCCAGCAGCTTGATCCGGGCGGGGGGGGCCAACGTCCTGACTTTC. This sequence encodes CASSLIRAGGANVLTF.

The V gene is TRBV7-6, the J gene TRBJ1-2; weak D call: TRBD1 (6 bases). Germline CDR1 reads SGHVS; CDR2 reads FNYEAQ. CDR3 size: 13 residues. The V gene lost 5 bases and the J gene lost 8 bases, with 15 bases spanning the gap. CDR3 DNA: TGTGCCAGCAGCCCTAGGCAGGGGAGAGGCTACACCTTC. Its translation is CASSPRQGRGYTF.

Turning to this clone: One junction end does not reproduce the germline sequence, and a read error may be involved. The chain recombines TRBV19 with TRBJ2-5, with 8 bases identical to TRBD2. The CDR3 runs 13 residues. Per the germline V gene, CDR1 is LNHDA and CDR2 is SQIVND (reference sequence). In DNA form, the CDR3 reads TGCGCCTCCCGGGGGGGGGCGGAGGAGACCCAGTACTTC. Protein product: CASRGGAEETQYF.

This clone was observed a few times. The chain couples TRBV7-3 to TRBJ2-6; D gene uncertain. The CDR3 contains 13 residues. Germline CDR1 is SGHTA and CDR2 is FQGTGA. V was cut by 6 bases and J by 2 bases, with 5 bases left in between. The CDR3 nucleotides are TGTGCCAGCAGGGTAGCTGGGGCCAACGTCCTGACTTTC. The encoded protein is CASRVAGANVLTF.

The chain carries TRBV7-2 and TRBJ1-1; 8 bases match TRBD1. The germline gives CDR1 SGHTA, CDR2 FQGNSA. With V trimmed by 5 bases and J by 4 bases, 6 bases remained unmatched. This CDR3 is 14 amino acids long. The CDR3 is CASSQTGGGTEAFF. CDR3 nucleotides: TGTGCCAGCAGCCAAACAGGGGGTGGCACTGAAGCTTTCTTT.

This chain uses TRBV28 with TRBJ2-1; TRBD2 matches 9 bases. The CDR3 loop spans 15 amino acids. Looked up from germline, CDR1 is MDHEN and CDR2 is SYDVKM. Trimming removed 6 bases from V and 6 bases from J; junction bases left unmatched: 9. CDR3 nucleotides: TGTGCCAGCAGCACTGCGGGGGGGCCTGGCAATGAGCAGTTCTTC. It encodes CASSTAGGPGNEQFF. Drawing the rest from reference TRBV28 and TRBJ2-1, the complete variable domain is DVKVTQSSRYLVKRTGEKVFLECVQDMDHENMFWYRQDPGLGLRLIYFSYDVKMKEKGDIPEGYSVSREKKERFSLILESASTNQTSMYLCASSTAGGPGNEQFFGPGTRLTVL.

The chain uses TRBV5-1 and TRBJ2-3; 10 positions match TRBD2. The CDR3 has 17 amino acids. After removal of 4 bases from V and 2 bases from J, the junction contained 10 bases not matched to a gene. CDR1 is SGHRS and CDR2 is YFSETQ in the germline V gene. Here the CDR3 DNA reads TGCGCCAGCAGCCCCTGGACTAGCGGACCTAACACAGATACGCAGTATTTT. The encoded protein is CASSPWTSGPNTDTQYF.

The chain recombines TRBV5-1 with TRBJ2-1, with TRBD2 as a possible D gene (6 bases). Deletions cut 4 bases from V and 9 bases from J, with 17 bases between. Per germline, CDR1 SGHRS and CDR2 YFSETQ. This CDR3 has 14 amino acids. CDR3 DNA: TGCGCCAGCAGCCCCGACGCGGGGTGGGGTGAGCAGTTCTTC. Protein product: CASSPDAGWGEQFF.

V is TRBV7-9 and J is TRBJ1-2, with D perhaps TRBD1 (6 bases). Germline assignment: CDR1 SEHNR and CDR2 FQNEAQ (reference sequence). The germline V and J ends were trimmed by 4 bases and 8 bases, with 17 bases remaining between them. This CDR3 region has 14 residues. CDR3 sequence: CASSSLGGSRGYTF. CDR3 nucleotides: TGTGCCAGCAGCTCCTTAGGGGGTTCGCGCGGCTACACCTTC.